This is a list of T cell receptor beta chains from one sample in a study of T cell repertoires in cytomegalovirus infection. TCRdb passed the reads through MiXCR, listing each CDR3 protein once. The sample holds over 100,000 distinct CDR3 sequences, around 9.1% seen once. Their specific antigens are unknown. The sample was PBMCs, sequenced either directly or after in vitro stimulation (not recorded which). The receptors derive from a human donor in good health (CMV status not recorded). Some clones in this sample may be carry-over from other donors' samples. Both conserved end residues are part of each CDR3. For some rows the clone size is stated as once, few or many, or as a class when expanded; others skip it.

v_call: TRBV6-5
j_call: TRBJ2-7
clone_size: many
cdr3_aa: CASTVNRASYEQYF

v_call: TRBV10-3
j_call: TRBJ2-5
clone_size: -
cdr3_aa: CAIARDYQETQYF

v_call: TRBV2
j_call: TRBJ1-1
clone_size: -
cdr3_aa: CASSVGVGAAAFF

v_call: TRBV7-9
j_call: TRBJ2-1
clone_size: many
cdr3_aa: CASSLPTAGLSYNEQFF

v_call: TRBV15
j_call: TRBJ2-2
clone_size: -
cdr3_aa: CATSRDRAVGELFF

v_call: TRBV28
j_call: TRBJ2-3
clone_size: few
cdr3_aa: CASSFAGSTDTQYF

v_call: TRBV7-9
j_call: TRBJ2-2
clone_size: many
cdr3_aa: CASAAGELFF

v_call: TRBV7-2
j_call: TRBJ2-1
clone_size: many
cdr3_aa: CASSYRTSGLSYNEQFF

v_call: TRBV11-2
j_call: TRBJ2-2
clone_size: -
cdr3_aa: CASSLNPTLEGGELFF

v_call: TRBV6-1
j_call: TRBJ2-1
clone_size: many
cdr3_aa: CASNGTSWSAPSPDNEQFF

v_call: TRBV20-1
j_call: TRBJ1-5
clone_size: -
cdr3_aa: CSADREGDQPQHF

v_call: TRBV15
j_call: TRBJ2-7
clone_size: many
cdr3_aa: CATSSRLAGSYEQYF

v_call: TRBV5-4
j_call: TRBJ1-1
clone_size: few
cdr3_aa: CASSFPKTAGNTEAFF

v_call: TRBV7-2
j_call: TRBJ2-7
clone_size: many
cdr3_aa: CASSPPGLAFSEQYF

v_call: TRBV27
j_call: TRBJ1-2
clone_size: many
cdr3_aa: CASSLSRGRIFYGYTF

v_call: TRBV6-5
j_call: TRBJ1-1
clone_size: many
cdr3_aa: CASSYDRMNTEAFF

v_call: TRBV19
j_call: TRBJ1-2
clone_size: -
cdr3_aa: CASSIWGGGYTF

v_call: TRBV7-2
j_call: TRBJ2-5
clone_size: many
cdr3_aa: CASSFLSGTETQYF

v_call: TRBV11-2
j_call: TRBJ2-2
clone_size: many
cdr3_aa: CASSPTASGRTGELFF

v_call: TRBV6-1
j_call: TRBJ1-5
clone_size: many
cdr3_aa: CASSSDRTRNQPQHF

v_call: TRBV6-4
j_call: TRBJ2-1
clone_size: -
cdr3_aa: CASRADGMDEQFF

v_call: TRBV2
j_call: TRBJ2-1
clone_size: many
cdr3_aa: CASSAGRGAYNEQFF

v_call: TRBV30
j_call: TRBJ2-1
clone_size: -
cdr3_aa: CATSTEDSYNEQFF

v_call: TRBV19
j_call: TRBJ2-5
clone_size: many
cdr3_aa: CASSSQDIPETQYF

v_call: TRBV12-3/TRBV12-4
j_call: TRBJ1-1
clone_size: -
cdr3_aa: CASAGGYTEAFF

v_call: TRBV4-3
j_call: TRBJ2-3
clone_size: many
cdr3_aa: CASSQDQITDTQYF

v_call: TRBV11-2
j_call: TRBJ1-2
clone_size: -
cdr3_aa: CASDHRGYGYTF

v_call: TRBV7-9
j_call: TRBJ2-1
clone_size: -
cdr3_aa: CASSSDASGSSNEQFF

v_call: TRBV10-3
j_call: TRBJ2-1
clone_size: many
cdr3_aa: CAISDWERSSYNEQFF

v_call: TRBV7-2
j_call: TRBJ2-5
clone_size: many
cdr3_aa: CASSQITGRAWETQYF

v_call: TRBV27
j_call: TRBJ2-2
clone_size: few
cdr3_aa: CASSLMAGELFF

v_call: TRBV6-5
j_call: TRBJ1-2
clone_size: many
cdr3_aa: CASSSGTGGYTF

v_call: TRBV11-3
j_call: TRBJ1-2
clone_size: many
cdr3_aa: CASSLDGYYGYTF

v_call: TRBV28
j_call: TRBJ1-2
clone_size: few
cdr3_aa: CASSFPGQGNYGYTF

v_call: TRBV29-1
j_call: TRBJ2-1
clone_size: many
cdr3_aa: CSVGGTSGRASYNEQFF

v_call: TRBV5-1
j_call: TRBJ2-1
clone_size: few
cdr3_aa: CASSFEGAGRYNEQFF